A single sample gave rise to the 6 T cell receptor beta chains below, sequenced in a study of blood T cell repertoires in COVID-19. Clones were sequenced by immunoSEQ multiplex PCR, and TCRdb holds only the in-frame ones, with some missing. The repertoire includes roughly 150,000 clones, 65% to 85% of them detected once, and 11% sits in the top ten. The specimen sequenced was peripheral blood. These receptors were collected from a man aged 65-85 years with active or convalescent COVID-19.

The DNA of the CDR3 is TGTGCCAGCAGCCGACAGGGGGAGCTGAACACCATATATTTT. It translates to CASSRQGELNTIYF. The V and J genes are TRBV5-4 and TRBJ1-3; TRBD1 aligns across 9 bases. V lost 4 bases to trimming and J lost 7 bases; unmatched junction nucleotides: 6. The CDR3 runs 14 residues. CDR1 and CDR2 (germline): SGHNT, YYREEE (reference sequence).

The CDR3 is CASSQDRGHRGEQFF. DNA for the CDR3: TGTGCCAGCTCACAGGACAGGGGGCATCGGGGTGAGCAGTTCTTC. The gene calls are TRBV18 and TRBJ2-1; TRBD1 matches at 11 bases. This CDR3 has 15 residues. Germline lookup yields CDR1 KGHSH and CDR2 LQKENI. The ends lost 4 bases at V and 9 bases at J; junction bases unmatched: 8.

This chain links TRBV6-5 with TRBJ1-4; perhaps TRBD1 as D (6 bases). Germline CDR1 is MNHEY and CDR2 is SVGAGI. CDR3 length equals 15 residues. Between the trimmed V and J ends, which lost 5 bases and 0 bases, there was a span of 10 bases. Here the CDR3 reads CASSRQVATNEKLFF. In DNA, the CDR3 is TGTGCCAGCAGTCGACAGGTCGCAACTAATGAAAAACTGTTTTTT.

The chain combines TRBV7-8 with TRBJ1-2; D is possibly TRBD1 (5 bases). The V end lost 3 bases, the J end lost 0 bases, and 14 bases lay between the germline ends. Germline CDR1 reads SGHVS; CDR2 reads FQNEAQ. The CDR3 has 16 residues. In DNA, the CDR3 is TGTGCCAGCAGCTTGCGCCAGCCGACAGCTAACTATGGCTACACCTTC. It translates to CASSLRQPTANYGYTF.

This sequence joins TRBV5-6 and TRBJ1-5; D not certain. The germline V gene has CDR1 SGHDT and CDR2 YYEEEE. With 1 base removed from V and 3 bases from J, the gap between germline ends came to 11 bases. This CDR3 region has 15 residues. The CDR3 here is CASSLRAGYNQPQHF. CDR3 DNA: TGTGCCAGCAGCTTGAGGGCGGGCTACAATCAGCCCCAGCATTTT. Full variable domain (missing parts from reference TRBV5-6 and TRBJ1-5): DAGVTQSPTHLIKTRGQQVTLRCSPKSGHDTVSWYQQALGQGPQFIFQYYEEEERQRGNFPDRFSGHQFPNYSSELNVNALLLGDSALYLCASSLRAGYNQPQHFGDGTRLSIL.

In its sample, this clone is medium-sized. The CDR3 nucleotides read TGTGCCAGCAGCCCTCGGGGCAATCAGCCCCAGCATTTT. Its protein is CASSPRGNQPQHF. This chain joins TRBV2 and TRBJ1-5; D gene ambiguous. Deletions cut 6 bases from V and 2 bases from J, with 8 bases between. The CDR3 length is 13 residues. Looked up from germline, CDR1 is SNHLY and CDR2 is FYNNEI.